This section outlines one T cell receptor (beta chain) sequence together with its context. The length of the CDR3 is 15 residues. The germline V and J ends were trimmed by 5 bases and 0 bases, with 15 bases remaining between them. Germline V CDR1 and CDR2: SGDLS, YYNGEE. The data were obtained in a study of Ad26.COV2.S vaccination and SARS-CoV-2 variants. Overall study: The trial was COV1001 and the donor's arm was Ad26.COV2.S. Once, or twice with 56 days between doses, Ad26.COV2.S was given intramuscularly.

Regarding treatment: around 19 received Ad26.COV2.S at low or high dose, single or two shots; about 5 received placebo; per-sample allocation not given. Repertoires come from day 63 after the first vaccine or placebo injection. Clones were sequenced by immunoSEQ multiplex PCR, and TCRdb holds only the in-frame ones, with some missing. This table has hundreds of thousands of clones, around 92% appearing once. This sequence joins TRBV9 and TRBJ2-7; tentatively, D is TRBD2 (6 bases). The TCR originated in a person between 18 and 59 years old who received the Ad26.COV2.S COVID-19 vaccine or a placebo. Sequenced material: peripheral blood, taken in a trial of Ad26.COV2.S vaccine versus placebo. The CDR3 coding sequence is TGTGCCAGCAGTCTCGGCGGGGCCTCCTCCTACGAGCAGTACTTC. Its protein product is CASSLGGASSYEQYF.